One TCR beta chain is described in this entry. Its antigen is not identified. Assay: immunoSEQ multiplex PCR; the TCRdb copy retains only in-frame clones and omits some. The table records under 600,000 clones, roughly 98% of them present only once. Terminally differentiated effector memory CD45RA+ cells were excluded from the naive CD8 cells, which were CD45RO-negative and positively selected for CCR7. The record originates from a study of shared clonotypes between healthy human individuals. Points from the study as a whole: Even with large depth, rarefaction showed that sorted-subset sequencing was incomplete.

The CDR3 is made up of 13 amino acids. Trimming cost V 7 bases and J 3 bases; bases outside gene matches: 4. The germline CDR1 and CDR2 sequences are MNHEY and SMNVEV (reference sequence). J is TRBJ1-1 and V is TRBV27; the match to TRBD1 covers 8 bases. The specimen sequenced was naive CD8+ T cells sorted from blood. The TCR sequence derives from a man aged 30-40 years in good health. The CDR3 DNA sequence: TGTGCCAGCACCGGACAGGGTGACACTGAAGCTTTCTTT. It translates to CASTGQGDTEAFF.